These T cell receptor beta chains were read from a single sample in a study of regulatory T cells in long-lasting Graves disease. TCRdb passed the multiplex PCR reads through MiXCR, listing each CDR3 protein once. Found here are 450,000 to 700,000 distinct CDR3 sequences, roughly 14% of them singletons; the top ten hold about 10%. The sample was also linked to a second study, of T cells in Graves' hyperthyroidism and ophthalmopathy.

The sample in question was peripheral blood mononuclear cells (PBMCs), obtained at new diagnosis, from a patient treated with antithyroid drugs. Every receptor here comes from a man aged 25 to 45 with Graves disease. Each CDR3 is given with its conserved first and last residue. D genes are given only for firm matches. Clone size appears in some rows only: once, few, many, or a class for an expanded clone.

D gene,clone size,J gene,V gene,CDR3 protein,CDR3 DNA
TRBD2,many,TRBJ2-2,TRBV6-1,CASSRAGGTGELFF,TGTGCCAGCAGCCGAGCGGGAGGCACCGGGGAGCTGTTTTTT
-,many,TRBJ2-2,TRBV30,CAWSGEGADTGELFF,TGTGCCTGGAGTGGGGAGGGGGCTGACACCGGGGAGCTGTTTTTT
TRBD1,many,TRBJ1-2,TRBV30,CAWSVRARGLGYTF,TGTGCCTGGAGTGTAAGGGCCAGGGGGCTTGGCTACACCTTC
TRBD2,few,TRBJ2-1,TRBV11-3,CASSARTSGPTGEQFF,TGTGCCAGCAGCGCGAGGACTAGCGGGCCCACTGGGGAGCAGTTCTTC
-,many,TRBJ2-6,TRBV20-1,CSARSGLPVGGANVLTF,TGCAGTGCTAGGTCGGGACTTCCGGTGGGCGGGGCCAACGTCCTGACTTTC
-,few,TRBJ2-2,TRBV29-1,CSVARTDTGELFF,TGCAGCGTTGCTAGGACAGATACCGGGGAGCTGTTTTTT
TRBD2,many,TRBJ2-2,TRBV28,CASSSSGRDTGELFF,TGTGCCAGCAGTTCTAGCGGGAGGGACACCGGGGAGCTGTTTTTT
-,many,TRBJ2-5,TRBV12-3/TRBV12-4,CASSLVETQYF,TGTGCCAGCAGCTTGGTGGAGACCCAGTACTTC
-,many,TRBJ1-2,TRBV7-8,CASSWPGFGGYTF,TGTGCCAGCAGCTGGCCCGGTTTCGGTGGCTACACCTTC
-,many,TRBJ2-7,TRBV2,CASSDLAPEQYF,TGTGCCAGCAGTGACCTAGCCCCCGAGCAGTACTTC
-,many,TRBJ1-5,TRBV7-2,CASSLIGFPQHF,TGTGCCAGCAGCTTAATTGGCTTTCCCCAGCATTTT
TRBD1,-,TRBJ2-6,TRBV6-5,CASSSTGGPSGANVLTF,TGTGCCAGCAGTTCAACAGGGGGGCCCTCTGGGGCCAACGTCCTGACTTTC
TRBD1,-,TRBJ1-4,TRBV27,CATYSGTGREKLFF,TGTGCCACCTATTCCGGGACAGGGCGAGAAAAACTGTTTTTT
-,-,TRBJ2-1,TRBV2,CASIYPQRGYNEQFF,TGTGCCAGCATATATCCCCAGAGGGGGTACAATGAGCAGTTCTTC
-,many,TRBJ2-7,TRBV28,CASSYQVGTGAHSYEQYF,TGTGCCAGCAGTTACCAAGTCGGTACAGGTGCGCACTCCTACGAGCAGTACTTC
-,-,TRBJ1-6,TRBV5-1,CASRIDPSSYNSPLHF,TGCGCCAGCAGAATTGACCCCAGCTCCTATAATTCACCCCTCCACTTT
-,-,TRBJ2-6,TRBV4-1,CASSLIGSGANVLTF,TGCGCCAGCAGCCTGATTGGGTCTGGGGCCAACGTCCTGACTTTC
TRBD1,-,TRBJ1-4,TRBV19,CASNYGTGGEKLFF,TGTGCCAGTAACTACGGGACAGGGGGAGAAAAACTGTTTTTT
-,many,TRBJ2-1,TRBV7-3,CASSLGRTNEQFF,TGTGCCAGCAGCTTAGGCAGGACTAATGAGCAGTTCTTC
TRBD1,many,TRBJ2-3,TRBV12-5,CASSGQGGTDTQYF,TGTGCCAGCTCGGGACAGGGAGGAACAGATACGCAGTATTTT
TRBD2,-,TRBJ2-5,TRBV9,CASSVGGGSPETQYF,TGTGCCAGCAGCGTAGGGGGCGGGAGTCCGGAGACCCAGTACTTC
TRBD1,few,TRBJ2-7,TRBV5-4,CASSFATGVYEQYF,TGTGCCAGCAGCTTTGCGACAGGGGTTTACGAGCAGTACTTC
TRBD2,many,TRBJ2-5,TRBV10-1,CASVGLAPQETQYF,TGCGCCAGCGTGGGACTAGCCCCACAAGAGACCCAGTACTTC
TRBD2,many,TRBJ2-3,TRBV20-1,CSAVSGRGLDTQYF,TGCAGTGCTGTTAGCGGGAGGGGTCTAGATACGCAGTATTTT
-,many,TRBJ2-2,TRBV10-1,CASSAGGGTGELFF,TGCGCCAGCAGCGCAGGGGGGGGCACCGGGGAGCTGTTTTTT
TRBD1,few,TRBJ2-1,TRBV5-6,CASSFGLGQVYNEQFF,TGTGCCAGCAGCTTTGGCCTGGGACAGGTCTACAATGAGCAGTTCTTC
-,many,TRBJ2-1,TRBV13,CASSLEVAVYNEQFF,TGTGCCAGCAGCTTAGAGGTTGCGGTGTACAATGAGCAGTTCTTC
-,-,TRBJ2-2,TRBV4-1,CASARAENTGELFF,TGCGCCAGCGCCAGGGCAGAGAACACCGGGGAGCTGTTTTTT
TRBD1,many,TRBJ2-7,TRBV12-5,CASGPGQPYEQYF,TGTGCTAGTGGGCCGGGACAGCCCTACGAGCAGTACTTC
-,many,TRBJ2-7,TRBV20-1,CSARFQGTGEQYF,TGCAGTGCTAGATTTCAGGGTACCGGCGAGCAGTACTTC
-,few,TRBJ2-1,TRBV24-1,CATSDPSVRVTYNEQFF,TGTGCCACCAGTGACCCCAGCGTCAGGGTTACTTACAATGAGCAGTTCTTC
TRBD2,-,TRBJ2-7,TRBV20-1,CSASRLAGTYEQYF,TGCAGTGCTAGTAGACTAGCGGGGACCTACGAGCAGTACTTC